This T cell receptor (beta chain) was obtained from a study of vaccination and CD4 T cells after COVID-19. Specified treatment: roughly 10-day PBMC culture with coronavirus spike peptide pools or control peptides (ViraFEST assay). Following expansion of antigen-specific T cells with peptide pools, ViraFEST then sequenced TCRs. The Oncomine TCR Beta short-read assay sequenced DNA from cultured CD4+ T cells. TCRdb re-derived calls from the PCR reads in MiXCR, one entry per CDR3 protein. The sample carries around 13,000 distinct CDR3 sequences, roughly 26% recorded once. With respect to this clonotype: Its antigen is not identified.

The study's findings and limits: Convalescent patients had a median around 89% of reactive clones appearing only post-vaccination.

The sequences come from CD4+ T cells from blood, cultured in vitro, collected after SARS-CoV-2 vaccination. The receptor's source is a human donor who had recovered from COVID-19.

CDR3 bases: TGTGCCACCAGCAGAGACGCTTCGACTAGCGGGAGGCACAATGAGCAGTTCTTC. It translates to CATSRDASTSGRHNEQFF. The chain has TRBV15 and TRBJ2-1; 13 bases align to TRBD2. This CDR3 region has 18 residues. V was clipped by 0 bases and J by 5 bases; unmatched bases: 7. Germline CDR1 reads LNHNV; CDR2 reads YYDKDF (reference sequence).